This entry lists 15 T cell receptor beta chains sequenced from one sample in a study of cytomegalovirus exposure and HLA in healthy donors. Sequencing used immunoSEQ multiplex PCR; TCRdb keeps in-frame clones, though not all of them. The data contain around 230,000 clones, approximately 86% of them singletons. The sequenced material came from PBMCs. The source is a woman aged 30 to 39 in good health and CMV-seropositive.

The table lists this clone with a count of one. The chain couples TRBV7-8 to TRBJ1-4; D ambiguous. Germline V CDR1 and CDR2: SGHVS, FQNEAQ. V dropped 3 bases and J dropped 1 base, with 9 bases sitting between them. CDR3 length: 15 residues. The CDR3 nucleotides read TGTGCCAGCAGCTTCGCGCGCGTAACTAATGAAAAACTGTTTTTT. Amino acids: CASSFARVTNEKLFF. The whole variable domain, filled in from reference TRBV7-8 and TRBJ1-4, reads GAGVSQSPRYKVAKRGQDVALRCDPISGHVSLFWYQQALGQGPEFLTYFQNEAQLDKSGLPSDRFFAERPEGSVSTLKIQRTQQEDSAVYLCASSFARVTNEKLFFGSGTQLSVL.

V gene TRBV15 combines with J gene TRBJ2-7; no firm D call. In germline, CDR1 is LNHNV, CDR2 YYDKDF (reference sequence). Trimming took off 3 bases at V and 0 bases at J, with 9 bases between the two ends. The CDR3 has 14 amino acids. The CDR3 DNA reads TGTGCCACCAGCAGCTCGCGCGGCTCCTACGAGCAGTACTTC. This encodes CATSSSRGSYEQYF.

The chain joins TRBV4-1 to TRBJ2-2; TRBD1 might be the D (5 bases). Germline loops: CDR1 MGHRA, CDR2 YSYEKL. The V end was cut by 0 bases, the J end by 5 bases, with 19 bases between. The CDR3 extends over 18 amino acids. CDR3 DNA: TGCGCCAGCAGCCAAGAGGCCGCAGGGCCTTATGCAACCGGGGAGCTGTTTTTT. This gives the protein CASSQEAAGPYATGELFF.

The J gene is TRBJ2-7, the V gene TRBV13, with a possible D match to TRBD1 (6 bases). The CDR3 extends over 13 amino acids. The germline V and J ends were trimmed by 9 bases and 2 bases, with 14 bases remaining between them. Germline assignment: CDR1 PRHDT and CDR2 FYEKMQ (reference sequence). In nucleotides, the CDR3 is TGTGCCAGACACACAGGGCTAACCTACGAGCAGTACTTC. Translating gives CARHTGLTYEQYF.

The rearrangement links TRBV11-2 to TRBJ2-5, with a tentative D call TRBD2 (6 bases). V shed 4 bases and J shed 5 bases, with 17 bases lying between them. The CDR3 has 15 amino acids. Germline-derived CDR1 and CDR2 are SGHAT and FQNNGV. CDR3 coding DNA: TGTGCCAGCAGCTCAGAAGAGCGGGCCTATGAGACCCAGTACTTC. This sequence encodes CASSSEERAYETQYF.

The rearrangement joins TRBV29-1 to TRBJ2-5; 8 nucleotides agree with TRBD1. V shed 4 bases and J 4 bases; nucleotides not matched to a gene: 8. Germline V lookup: CDR1 SQVTM, CDR2 ANQGSEA. The CDR3 extends over 14 amino acids. This CDR3 is CSVATGGTRETQYF. CDR3 nucleotides: TGCAGCGTTGCAACAGGGGGGACGCGAGAGACCCAGTACTTC.

The genes are TRBV30 and TRBJ2-7; no reliable D call. The V end lost 2 bases, the J end lost 6 bases, and 8 bases lay between the germline ends. This CDR3 comprises 11 residues. Germline V gene lookup returns CDR1 GTSNPN and CDR2 SVGIG (reference sequence). Here the CDR3 DNA reads TGTGCCTGGAGTACAACCCCCGAGCAGTACTTC. Residues: CAWSTTPEQYF.

As DNA, the CDR3 is TGTGCCAGTAGTATGGGACAGGGGGTCTATAGCAATCAGCCCCAGCATTTT. Protein sequence: CASSMGQGVYSNQPQHF. V gene TRBV19 combines with J gene TRBJ1-5, with TRBD1 matching over 11 bases. Germline trimming cut 3 bases from V and 0 bases from J; bases unmatched to any gene: 4. The CDR3 spans 17 residues. CDR1 is LNHDA, CDR2 SQIVND, per germline (reference sequence).

The chain couples TRBV15 to TRBJ1-1, with 7 bases aligning to TRBD1. The ends lost 2 bases at V and 0 bases at J; junction bases unmatched: 3. The CDR3 totals 15 residues. Germline CDR1 LNHNV, CDR2 YYDKDF (reference sequence). As DNA, the CDR3 is TGTGCCACCAGCAGAAGACAGGGAATGAACACTGAAGCTTTCTTT. It codes for CATSRRQGMNTEAFF. Using reference TRBV15 and TRBJ1-1 for the parts outside the CDR3, the full variable domain is DAMVIQNPRYQVTQFGKPVTLSCSQTLNHNVMYWYQQKSSQAPKLLFHYYDKDFNNEADTPDNFQSRRPNTSFCFLDIRSPGLGDTAMYLCATSRRQGMNTEAFFGQGTRLTVV.

V usage is TRBV28 and J usage is TRBJ2-7, with 9 bases matching TRBD1. This CDR3 comprises 14 residues. Germline V gene data show CDR1 as MDHEN and CDR2 as SYDVKM. The V segment lost 5 bases and the J segment 4 bases; nucleotides outside the gene matches: 6. The CDR3 DNA is TGTGCCAGCAGTCCCGGGACAGGGTTATACGAGCAGTACTTC. Translated: CASSPGTGLYEQYF.

J is TRBJ2-2 and V is TRBV7-8; D is unresolved. The CDR3 runs to 12 residues. Trimming cost V 5 bases and J 7 bases, with 8 bases left between them. The germline V gene encodes CDR1 SGHVS and CDR2 FQNEAQ. CDR3 sequence (DNA): TGTGCCAGCAGCCCCCCCGGCGGGGAGCTGTTTTTT. Translating it yields CASSPPGGELFF.

This sequence joins TRBV7-9 and TRBJ1-2; 10 bases agree with TRBD1. From germline, CDR1 is SEHNR and CDR2 FQNEAQ (reference sequence). This CDR3 spans 15 amino acids. V trimming: 0 bases; J trimming: 7 bases; junction bases outside the gene matches: 5. The CDR3 spells CASSLASGTGVGYTF. DNA of the CDR3: TGTGCCAGCAGCTTAGCATCCGGGACAGGGGTTGGCTACACCTTC. Full variable domain (remainder filled in from reference TRBV7-9 and TRBJ1-2): DTGVSQNPRHKITKRGQNVTFRCDPISEHNRLYWYRQTLGQGPEFLTYFQNEAQLEKSRLLSDRFSAERPKGSFSTLEIQRTEQGDSAMYLCASSLASGTGVGYTFGSGTRLTVV.

To note about this clone: A read error may account for a junction end that differs from germline. The V gene is TRBV19, the J gene TRBJ1-5, with D maybe TRBD1 (5 bases). This CDR3 is 15 amino acids long. CDR1 LNHDA and CDR2 SQIVND come from the germline V gene (reference sequence). The CDR3 DNA is TGTGCCAGTAGCATAGCCGGACAAAAAAATCAGCCCCAGCATTTT. This translates into CASSIAGQKNQPQHF.

The rearrangement uses TRBV6-4 and TRBJ2-1; TRBD1 matches 7 bases. The CDR3 is made up of 15 amino acids. With V trimmed by 2 bases and J by 8 bases, 9 bases remained unmatched. Per the germline V gene, CDR1 is MRHNA and CDR2 is SNTAGT. DNA of the CDR3: TGTGCCAGCAGTGACGCGGGCCAAGGGGGCGATGAGCAGTTCTTC. This codes for CASSDAGQGGDEQFF.

This chain connects TRBV5-1 to TRBJ2-5; 9 nucleotides agree with TRBD2. The CDR3 contains 15 residues. V trimming: 6 bases; J trimming: 0 bases; junction bases outside the gene matches: 6. CDR1 and CDR2 from the germline V gene are SGHRS and YFSETQ. The CDR3 is CASKSLAGYQETQYF. CDR3 coding DNA: TGCGCCAGCAAGTCCCTAGCGGGATACCAAGAGACCCAGTACTTC.